This T cell receptor (beta chain) was identified in a study of blood T cell repertoires in COVID-19. Study as a whole: Researchers got acute and convalescent COVID-19 samples from the United States, Italy and Spain. Sample material is recorded as cDNA or gDNA derived from T cells, B-cell-depleted T cells, or PBMCs.

V was trimmed by 5 bases and J by 8 bases, leaving 15 bases between them. This CDR3 has 13 amino acids. Germline V gene sequence: CDR1 LNHDA, CDR2 SQIVND (reference sequence). In the authors' workflow: Using reference gene primer amplification, nucleated cell counts were estimated. Generated by immunoSEQ multiplex PCR, the TCRdb table keeps only in-frame clones and is missing some. D and trimming were read from the DNA, whereas the V and J calls and clone size are those reported in that table. The sample yields 210,000 or so clones, about 91% seen once. The chain has TRBV19 and TRBJ1-2, with a weak D call TRBD1 (6 bases). The sequence was obtained from a woman in her forties with acute or convalescent COVID-19. The sample was peripheral blood. CDR3 loop: CASSEHRETGYTF. The DNA for the CDR3 is TGTGCCAGTAGTGAACACAGGGAGACCGGCTACACCTTC.